This T cell receptor (beta chain) comes out of a study of OX40 agonist ivuxolimab in advanced cancers. Germline values: CDR1 SGHRS, CDR2 YFSETQ. V lost 4 bases, J lost 2 bases, and 4 bases stayed unmatched. This CDR3 is 15 amino acids long. Profiled with immunoSEQ multiplex PCR; TCRdb holds only in-frame clones, not every one. The profile shows tens of thousands of clones, about 80% of them singletons. The chain recombines TRBV5-1 with TRBJ2-2, with 8 bases that match TRBD1. Sample: CD4+ or CD8+ T cells sorted from blood, taken in a trial of the OX40 agonist ivuxolimab. The TCR comes from an adult with an advanced solid tumor such as melanoma, head and neck, liver or kidney cancer. In DNA, the CDR3 is TGCGCCAGCAGCATCGACAGGGGTAACACCGGGGAGCTGTTTTTT. Amino acids: CASSIDRGNTGELFF.